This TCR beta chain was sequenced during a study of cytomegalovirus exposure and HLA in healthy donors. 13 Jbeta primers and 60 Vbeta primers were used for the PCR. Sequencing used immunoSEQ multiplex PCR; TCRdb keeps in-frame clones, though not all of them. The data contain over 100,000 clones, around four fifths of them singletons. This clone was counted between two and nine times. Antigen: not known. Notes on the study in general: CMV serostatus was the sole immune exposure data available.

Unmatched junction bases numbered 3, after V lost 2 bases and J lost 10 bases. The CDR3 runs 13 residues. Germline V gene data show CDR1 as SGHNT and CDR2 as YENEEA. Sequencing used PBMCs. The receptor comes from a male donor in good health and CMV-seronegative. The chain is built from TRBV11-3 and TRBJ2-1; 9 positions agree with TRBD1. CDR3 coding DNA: TGTGCCAGCAGCTTACGACAGGGGGGAGAGCAGTTCTTC. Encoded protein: CASSLRQGGEQFF.